This is a list of T cell receptor beta chains from one sample in a study of blood T cell repertoires in COVID-19. Only in-frame clones appear in the TCRdb table, and some are missing; sequencing was by immunoSEQ multiplex PCR. The table has around 40,000 clones, approximately 79% seen once. Sequencing input: peripheral blood. The receptors were sampled from a man aged 65 to 85 with acute or convalescent COVID-19. Each CDR3 is given with its conserved first and last residue. Fields, in order: clone size, J gene, D gene, V gene, CDR3 protein, CDR3 DNA. A D gene is named only where the DNA matches it firmly. Some rows have no size entry. The others give once, few or many, or a class for an expanded clone.

>.|TRBJ1-5|.|TRBV19
CATSLIYSNQPQHF
TGTGCCACCTCGTTAATTTATAGCAATCAGCCCCAGCATTTT
>.|TRBJ2-1|TRBD2|TRBV9
CASSSGLAASYNEQFF
TGTGCCAGCAGCTCGGGACTAGCGGCCTCCTACAATGAGCAGTTCTTC
>.|TRBJ2-7|TRBD1|TRBV5-1
CASSFGAGGYEQYF
TGCGCCAGCAGCTTCGGCGCAGGGGGCTACGAGCAGTACTTC
>.|TRBJ2-3|TRBD2|TRBV29-1
CSVEDEREASTDTQYF
TGCAGCGTTGAAGATGAGCGGGAGGCTAGCACAGATACGCAGTATTTT
>.|TRBJ1-1|TRBD1|TRBV4-2
CASSQVTTGGLNTEAFF
TGTGCCAGCAGCCAAGTTACGACAGGGGGCTTGAACACTGAAGCTTTCTTT
>.|TRBJ2-3|.|TRBV6-1
CASSERQPSTDTQYF
TGTGCCAGCAGTGAAAGACAGCCTAGCACAGATACGCAGTATTTT
>.|TRBJ1-1|TRBD1|TRBV7-9
CASKPGDRENTEAFF
TGTGCCAGCAAACCCGGGGACAGGGAGAACACTGAAGCTTTCTTT
>.|TRBJ2-2|.|TRBV27
CASSFAGNGVTGELFF
TGTGCCAGCAGTTTCGCAGGGAATGGAGTCACCGGGGAGCTGTTTTTT
>.|TRBJ1-6|TRBD1|TRBV23-1
CASITAPGQVNSPLHF
TGCGCCAGCATCACGGCTCCGGGACAGGTAAATTCACCCCTCCACTTT
>.|TRBJ2-3|.|TRBV19
CASSIDIITDTQYF
TGTGCCAGTAGTATTGACATTATCACAGATACGCAGTATTTT
>.|TRBJ2-1|TRBD2|TRBV4-1
CASSRLAGGWNEQFF
TGCGCCAGCAGCAGACTAGCGGGAGGGTGGAATGAGCAGTTCTTC
>.|TRBJ1-1|TRBD1|TRBV20-1
CSASGTGAFF
TGCAGTGCTAGTGGGACAGGAGCTTTCTTT
>medium-sized|TRBJ1-1|.|TRBV18
CASSPNAAAEAFF
TGTGCCAGCTCACCGAATGCGGCAGCTGAAGCTTTCTTT
>.|TRBJ1-5|TRBD1|TRBV3-1/TRBV3-2
CASSPSGTGSQPQHF
TGTGCCAGCAGCCCCTCCGGGACAGGGTCTCAGCCCCAGCATTTT
>.|TRBJ2-7|.|TRBV12-5
CASSTGSYYEQYF
TGTGCCTCATCTACCGGGAGCTACTACGAGCAGTACTTC
>once|TRBJ2-1|.|TRBV7-3
CASSLGAQGLFSYNEQFF
TGTGCCAGCAGCTTAGGAGCACAGGGCCTGTTCTCCTACAATGAGCAGTTCTTC
>.|TRBJ2-1|.|TRBV7-2
CASSYPVAGNEQFF
TGTGCCAGCTCGTATCCTGTGGCGGGGAATGAGCAGTTCTTC
>.|TRBJ2-5|TRBD1|TRBV18
CASSLGQGPGETQYF
TGTGCCAGCTCGTTGGGACAGGGGCCCGGGGAGACCCAGTACTTC
>.|TRBJ1-2|TRBD1|TRBV19
CASSIHGDRAIYGYTF
TGTGCCAGTAGTATCCATGGGGACAGGGCGATCTATGGCTACACCTTC
>.|TRBJ1-2|TRBD1|TRBV2
CASSEADRFYGYTF
TGTGCCAGCAGTGAAGCGGACAGGTTCTATGGCTACACCTTC
>.|TRBJ2-7|.|TRBV9
CASSVGPAYEQYF
TGTGCCAGCAGCGTTGGGCCTGCCTACGAGCAGTACTTC
>.|TRBJ2-7|TRBD2|TRBV5-1
CASRLVPGTSGYEQYF
TGCGCCAGCAGGTTGGTCCCCGGGACTAGCGGATACGAGCAGTACTTC
>.|TRBJ2-1|.|TRBV7-2
CASSLVASDEQFF
TGTGCCAGCAGCTTAGTGGCTAGTGATGAGCAGTTCTTC
>once|TRBJ1-2|TRBD1|TRBV11-2
CASSSPGQGSYGYTF
TGTGCCAGCAGCTCCCCGGGACAGGGGAGCTATGGCTACACCTTC
>once|TRBJ2-5|.|TRBV4-2
CASSQDLQGGKTQYF
TGTGCCAGCAGCCAAGATCTACAGGGTGGGAAGACCCAGTACTTC
>few|TRBJ1-2|TRBD1|TRBV28
CASSFWDRNYGYTF
TGTGCCAGCAGCTTCTGGGACAGGAACTATGGCTACACCTTC
>few|TRBJ2-2|.|TRBV12-3/TRBV12-4
CATNFQGDGELFF
TGTGCCACCAACTTTCAAGGGGACGGGGAGCTGTTTTTT
>.|TRBJ1-5|.|TRBV6-5
CASSYLGANQPQHF
TGTGCCAGCAGTTACCTGGGAGCGAATCAGCCCCAGCATTTT
>.|TRBJ1-2|TRBD1|TRBV19
CASSTFGTGIFGYTF
TGTGCCAGTAGTACCTTTGGGACAGGGATATTTGGCTACACCTTC
>few|TRBJ2-6|.|TRBV2
CASSEQGVNVLTF
TGTGCCAGCAGTGAACAAGGGGTCAACGTCCTGACTTTC
>.|TRBJ1-2|.|TRBV19
CASSIARAGWDGYTF
TGTGCCAGTAGTATAGCCCGCGCAGGGTGGGATGGCTACACCTTC
>.|TRBJ1-5|.|TRBV27
CASSGEGGNQPQHF
TGTGCCAGCAGCGGGGAGGGCGGCAATCAGCCCCAGCATTTT
>few|TRBJ2-7|TRBD1|TRBV28
CASSSPGGDRGHLYEQYF
TGTGCCAGCAGTTCACCCGGGGGGGACAGGGGCCACCTTTACGAGCAGTACTTC
>.|TRBJ2-1|TRBD1|TRBV10-3
CANPGGSYNEQFF
TGTGCCAACCCAGGGGGCTCCTACAATGAGCAGTTCTTC
>.|TRBJ2-5|TRBD1|TRBV6-5
CASSRDRDETQYF
TGTGCCAGCAGTCGGGACAGGGATGAGACCCAGTACTTC
>.|TRBJ1-2|TRBD1|TRBV4-1
CASSQTTGTGLYGYTF
TGCGCCAGCAGCCAAACCACCGGGACAGGGTTGTATGGCTACACCTTC